This is a list of T cell receptor beta chains from one sample in a study of PD-L1 blockade in urothelial cancer. The table came from immunoSEQ multiplex PCR; TCRdb's copy has only in-frame clones and leaves some out. The sample has about 43,000 clones, about four fifths seen once. The source material was PBMCs, sampled around atezolizumab (anti-PD-L1) treatment. Receptor source: a man aged 55 to 70 with urothelial cancer. Both conserved end residues are part of each CDR3. The D gene is left open where the match is weak. Only part of the rows carry a size: once, few, many, or a class if the clone is expanded.

J gene	clone size	D gene	V gene	CDR3 protein	CDR3 DNA
TRBJ1-4	once	TRBD1	TRBV2	CASSQGGGEKLFF	TGTGCCAGCAGTCAGGGGGGCGGGGAAAAACTGTTTTTT
TRBJ1-2	.	TRBD1	TRBV30	CAWTPGTGGTNYGYTF	TGTGCCTGGACCCCCGGGACAGGGGGTACCAACTATGGCTACACCTTC
TRBJ1-1	.	.	TRBV19	CASRVSVNTEAFF	TGTGCCAGTAGAGTCAGCGTAAACACTGAAGCTTTCTTT
TRBJ2-5	.	TRBD2	TRBV6-1	CASSALAGGRETQYF	TGTGCCAGCAGTGCCCTAGCGGGGGGGCGAGAGACCCAGTACTTC
TRBJ2-1	.	.	TRBV5-1	CASSSDSSYNEQFF	TGCGCCAGCAGCAGCGACAGCTCCTACAATGAGCAGTTCTTC
TRBJ2-7	.	TRBD1	TRBV28	CASSSQPGQGFIYEQYF	TGTGCCAGCAGTTCCCAACCGGGACAGGGGTTTATCTACGAGCAGTACTTC
TRBJ2-1	.	TRBD2	TRBV30	CAWNRASGGFEQFF	TGTGCCTGGAATCGGGCTAGCGGGGGGTTTGAGCAGTTCTTC
TRBJ2-7	.	TRBD1	TRBV5-6	CASSTGQGSYEQYF	TGTGCCAGCAGCACCGGACAGGGTTCCTACGAGCAGTACTTC
TRBJ1-6	.	TRBD1	TRBV6-1	CASSEQQGANSPLHF	TGTGCCAGCAGTGAACAGCAGGGGGCTAATTCACCCCTCCACTTT
TRBJ2-1	.	.	TRBV21-1	CASSKGPGAIYNEQFF	TGTGCCAGCAGCAAAGGACCAGGGGCCATCTACAATGAGCAGTTCTTC
TRBJ2-3	.	.	TRBV2	CASSEANVYDTQYF	TGTGCCAGCAGTGAAGCGAACGTCTACGATACGCAGTATTTT
TRBJ1-4	.	TRBD1	TRBV5-1	CASSGGSGTASGEKLFF	TGCGCCAGCAGCGGAGGCTCAGGGACAGCGTCCGGTGAAAAACTGTTTTTT
TRBJ1-6	once	TRBD1	TRBV30	CAWSVTAGYRDSSSPLHF	TGTGCCTGGAGTGTAACGGCGGGCTACCGGGACAGTTCTTCACCCCTCCACTTT
TRBJ2-5	once	.	TRBV7-3	CASRPWRQRETQYF	TGTGCCAGCAGACCCTGGAGGCAGAGGGAGACCCAGTACTTC
TRBJ2-7	.	.	TRBV9	CASSVVPGEGSEQYF	TGTGCCAGCAGCGTAGTGCCAGGGGAAGGATCCGAGCAGTACTTC
TRBJ1-4	few	.	TRBV28	CASRPSGTPDEKLFF	TGTGCCAGCAGACCCTCCGGGACACCGGATGAAAAACTGTTTTTT
TRBJ1-6	few	TRBD1	TRBV5-1	CASSLDDRGFNSPLHF	TGCGCCAGCAGCTTGGATGACAGGGGGTTTAATTCACCCCTCCACTTT
TRBJ2-1	.	.	TRBV11-2	CASSYTENEQFF	TGTGCCAGCAGCTATACAGAGAATGAGCAGTTCTTC
TRBJ1-4	.	.	TRBV19	CASNLAGREKLFF	TGTGCCAGTAACCTGGCCGGGAGAGAAAAACTGTTTTTT
TRBJ1-3	.	.	TRBV7-2	CASSSSGPGGGNTIYF	TGTGCCAGCAGCTCCTCAGGACCCGGAGGTGGAAACACCATATATTTT
TRBJ1-4	.	.	TRBV7-2	CASSVQGDGEKLFF	TGTGCCAGCAGCGTACAGGGCGACGGTGAAAAACTGTTTTTT
TRBJ2-1	.	.	TRBV28	CASTPSLRSYNEQFF	TGTGCCAGCACCCCATCACTCCGCTCCTACAATGAGCAGTTCTTC
TRBJ1-5	.	TRBD1	TRBV2	CASRGTGLEPQHF	TGTGCCAGCAGGGGGACAGGGCTCGAGCCCCAGCATTTT
TRBJ2-1	.	TRBD2	TRBV14	CASSQGVAGNNEQFF	TGTGCCAGCAGCCAAGGGGTAGCGGGGAATAATGAGCAGTTCTTC
TRBJ1-2	.	TRBD1	TRBV28	CASSYHAPGQGGVYGYTF	TGTGCCAGCAGTTACCATGCTCCGGGACAGGGGGGGGTCTATGGCTACACCTTC
TRBJ1-4	.	TRBD1	TRBV15	CATSRGTGNEKLFF	TGTGCCACCAGCAGGGGGACAGGGAATGAAAAACTGTTTTTT
TRBJ1-5	.	.	TRBV11-2	CASSLGGSGQPQHF	TGTGCCAGCAGCTTGGGCGGGAGCGGGCAGCCCCAGCATTTT
TRBJ1-4	.	TRBD1	TRBV30	CAWSVLGTGDEKLFF	TGTGCCTGGAGTGTACTCGGGACAGGGGATGAAAAACTGTTTTTT
TRBJ2-2	once	.	TRBV10-3	CAISESEGGELFF	TGTGCCATCAGTGAGTCCGAGGGAGGGGAGCTGTTTTTT